What follows are 11 T cell receptor beta chains derived from one specimen sequenced in a study of T-cell reconstitution after alpha-beta-depleted transplantation in children. Researchers prepared the TCRbeta library using unique molecular identifiers, the study reports. TCRdb passed the PCR reads through MiXCR, listing each CDR3 protein once. Of 780,000 or so distinct CDR3 sequences in the sample, approximately 15% are singletons; the top ten hold under 6%. This sample comprised PBMCs, mostly from graft donor cells, obtained 360 days after TCRalphabeta/CD19-depleted stem cell transplant. The source is a male patient aged 10 to 17 who had a stem cell transplant for acute lymphoblastic leukemia, so the T cells may come from the graft donor.

In its sample, this clonotype was seen once. A clone one base away is much larger, so this may be a read error. The chain is built from TRBV5-1 and TRBJ2-1, with 13 bases aligning to TRBD2. Germline V gene data show CDR1 as SGHRS and CDR2 as YFSETQ. CDR3 length: 17 amino acids. CDR3 nucleotides: TGCGACAGCAGCTTGGACGCGACTAGCGGGAGGAGGGTTGAGCAGTTCTTC. It encodes CDSSLDATSGRRVEQFF.

This clonotype was seen a handful of times. The V gene is TRBV7-2, the J gene TRBJ1-1; 9 bases map to TRBD1. The V gene end was trimmed by 5 bases and the J gene end by 0 bases; junction bases not matched to a gene: 4. Germline-derived CDR1 and CDR2 are SGHTA and FQGNSA. The CDR3 sequence is 15 residues long. DNA for the CDR3: TGTGCCAGCAGCACACAGGGGGCAGTGAACACTGAAGCTTTCTTT. Protein product: CASSTQGAVNTEAFF.

This clonotype has a handful of counts. The chain couples TRBV6-1 to TRBJ2-2, with D unresolved. This CDR3 is 13 amino acids long. Trimming took off 8 bases at V and 7 bases at J, with 14 bases between the two ends. CDR1 is MNHNS and CDR2 is SASEGT in the germline V gene. In DNA form, the CDR3 reads TGTGCCAGCTCCGGGTCCTGGAACGGGGAGCTGTTTTTT. The encoded protein is CASSGSWNGELFF.

This clonotype was seen a few times. CDR3 DNA: TGTGCCAGCAGTTTATCTCTCGGGACAGGGGTTATGGTCACTGAAGCTTTCTTT. Encoded protein: CASSLSLGTGVMVTEAFF. V usage is TRBV27 and J usage is TRBJ1-1; 10 bases line up with TRBD1. The CDR3 covers 18 residues. Germline V gene sequence: CDR1 MNHEY, CDR2 SMNVEV (reference sequence). V trimming: 0 bases; J trimming: 4 bases; junction bases outside the gene matches: 11.

A few counts support this clonotype. The chain employs TRBV7-6 and TRBJ1-2; D remains ambiguous. The CDR3 loop spans 13 amino acids. Trimming shortened V by 4 bases and J by 1 base, and 7 bases separated the two germline ends. Germline-derived CDR1 and CDR2 are SGHVS and FNYEAQ. Here the CDR3 reads CASSSSDNYGYTF. In DNA, the CDR3 is TGTGCCAGCAGCTCCAGCGATAACTATGGCTACACCTTC.

J is TRBJ1-1 and V is TRBV19; D remains unclear. Germline V gene lookup returns CDR1 LNHDA and CDR2 SQIVND (reference sequence). V gave up 4 bases and J gave up 1 base, with 13 bases separating them. The CDR3 totals 15 residues. CDR3 DNA sequence: TGTGCCAGTAGTACCCCGGGGAGTGGGAACACTGAAGCTTTCTTT. It yields the protein CASSTPGSGNTEAFF.

This chain links TRBV7-2 with TRBJ2-5; 10 bases fit TRBD1. CDR3 length: 16 amino acids. Germline V gene sequence: CDR1 SGHTA, CDR2 FQGNSA. Germline trimming cut 5 bases from V and 5 bases from J; bases unmatched to any gene: 11. The CDR3 bases are TGTGCCAGCAGCCCCCCGACAGGGGGCATGTGGGAGACCCAGTACTTC. Translated: CASSPPTGGMWETQYF.

Many counts were recorded for this clonotype. The rearrangement links TRBV12-3 or TRBV12-4 to TRBJ2-2, with TRBD2 matching 8 bases. This CDR3 comprises 14 residues. The V and J ends lost 8 bases and 7 bases, in that order; junction bases with no gene match: 9. CDR3 nucleotides: TGTGCCAGCTCCCCTAGCGGGTCTCTCGGGGAGCTGTTTTTT. Its protein product is CASSPSGSLGELFF.

This clonotype was recorded a few times. V gene TRBV5-5 combines with J gene TRBJ2-1; 10 bases are a match to TRBD1. CDR1 and CDR2 from the germline V gene are SGHKS and YYEKEE (reference sequence). There are 17 residues in the CDR3. The ends lost 0 bases at V and 2 bases at J; junction bases unmatched: 5. The CDR3 sequence is CASSLAGDRGTYNEQFF. CDR3 bases: TGTGCCAGCAGCTTGGCGGGGGACAGGGGCACCTACAATGAGCAGTTCTTC. The variable domain in full, completed from reference TRBV5-5 and TRBJ2-1, reads DAGVTQSPTHLIKTRGQQVTLRCSPISGHKSVSWYQQVLGQGPQFIFQYYEKEERGRGNFPDRFSARQFPNYSSELNVNALLLGDSALYLCASSLAGDRGTYNEQFFGPGTRLTVL.

The V and J genes are TRBV5-1 and TRBJ2-2; D is possibly TRBD2 (5 bases). Germline V gene data show CDR1 as SGHRS and CDR2 as YFSETQ. There are 14 residues in the CDR3. V lost 1 base to trimming and J lost 4 bases, with 8 bases between them. CDR3 amino acids: CASSLFGSTGELFF. In nucleotides, the CDR3 is TGCGCCAGCAGCTTGTTTGGGAGCACCGGGGAGCTGTTTTTT.

This clonotype was recorded many times. The chain joins TRBV4-2 to TRBJ2-2, with TRBD2 matching over 7 bases. Germline CDR1 reads LGHNA; CDR2 reads YNFKEQ. J was trimmed by 6 bases and V by 0 bases; bases with no gene match: 10. The CDR3 contains 17 residues. CDR3 bases: TGTGCCAGCAGCCAAGATTTGAGGGAGGGCCGTTCCGGGGAGCTGTTTTTT. This gives the protein CASSQDLREGRSGELFF.